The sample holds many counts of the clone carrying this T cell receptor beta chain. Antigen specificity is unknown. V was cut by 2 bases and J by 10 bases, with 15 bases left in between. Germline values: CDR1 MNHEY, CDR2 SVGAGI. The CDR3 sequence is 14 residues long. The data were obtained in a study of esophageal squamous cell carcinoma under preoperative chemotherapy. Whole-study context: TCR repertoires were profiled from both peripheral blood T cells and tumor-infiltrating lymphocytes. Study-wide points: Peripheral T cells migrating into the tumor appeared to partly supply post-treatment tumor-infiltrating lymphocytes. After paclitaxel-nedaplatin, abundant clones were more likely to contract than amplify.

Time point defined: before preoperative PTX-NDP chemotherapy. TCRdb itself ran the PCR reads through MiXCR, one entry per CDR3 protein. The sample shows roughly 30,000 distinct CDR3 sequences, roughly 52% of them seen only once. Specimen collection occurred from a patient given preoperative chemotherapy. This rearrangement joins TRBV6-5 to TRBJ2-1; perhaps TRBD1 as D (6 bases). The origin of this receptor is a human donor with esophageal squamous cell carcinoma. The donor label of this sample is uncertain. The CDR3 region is CASSYEGHPYEQFF. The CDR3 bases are TGTGCCAGCAGTTACGAGGGACATCCCTACGAGCAGTTCTTC.